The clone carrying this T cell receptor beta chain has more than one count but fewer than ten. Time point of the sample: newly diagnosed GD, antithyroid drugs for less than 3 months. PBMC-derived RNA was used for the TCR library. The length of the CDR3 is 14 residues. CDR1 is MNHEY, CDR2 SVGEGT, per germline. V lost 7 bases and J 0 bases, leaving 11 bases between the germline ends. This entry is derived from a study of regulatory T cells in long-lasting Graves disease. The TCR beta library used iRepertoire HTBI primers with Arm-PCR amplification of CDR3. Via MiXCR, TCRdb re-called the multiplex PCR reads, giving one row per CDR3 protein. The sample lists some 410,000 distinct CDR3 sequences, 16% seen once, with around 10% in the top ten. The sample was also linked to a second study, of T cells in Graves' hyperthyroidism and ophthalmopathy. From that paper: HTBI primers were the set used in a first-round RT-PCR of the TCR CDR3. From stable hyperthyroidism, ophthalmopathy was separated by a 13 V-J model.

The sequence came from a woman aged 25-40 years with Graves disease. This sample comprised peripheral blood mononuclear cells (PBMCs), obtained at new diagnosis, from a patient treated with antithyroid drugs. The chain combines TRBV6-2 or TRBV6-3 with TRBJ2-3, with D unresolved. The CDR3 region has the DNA TGTGCCAGCAAAATAACCCATAGCACAGATACGCAGTATTTT. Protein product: CASKITHSTDTQYF.